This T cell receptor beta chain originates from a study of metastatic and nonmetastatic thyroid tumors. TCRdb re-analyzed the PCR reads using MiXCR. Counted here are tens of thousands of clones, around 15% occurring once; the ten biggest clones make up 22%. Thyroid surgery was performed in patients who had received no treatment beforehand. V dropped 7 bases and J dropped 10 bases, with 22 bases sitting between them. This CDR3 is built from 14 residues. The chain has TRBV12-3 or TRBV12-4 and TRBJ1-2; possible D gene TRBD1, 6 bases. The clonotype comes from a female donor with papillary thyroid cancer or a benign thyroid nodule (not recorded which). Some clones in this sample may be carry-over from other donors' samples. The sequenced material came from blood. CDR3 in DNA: TGTGCCAGCATCCTTTCTTCCACAGGGTACGTCTACACCTTC. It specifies CASILSSTGYVYTF.